This is a list of T cell receptor beta chains from one sample in a study of control samples from healthy donors and cancer patients. The protocol was immunoSEQ multiplex PCR, while the TCRdb copy is restricted to in-frame clones and leaves out a portion. The sample consists of some 120,000 clones, 88% of them appearing once. The specimen was blood. The receptors were sampled from a man aged 50 to 59 in good health. Each CDR3 is given with its conserved first and last residue. The D gene is left open where the match is weak. Rows give clone size only sometimes, using once, few, many, or a class for an expanded clone.

>-|TRBV9|TRBD2|TRBJ2-1
CASSVSTPTTSGGSSSYNEQFF
TGTGCCAGCAGCGTATCCACCCCTACGACTAGCGGGGGCTCCAGCTCCTACAATGAGCAGTTCTTC
>once|TRBV10-3|TRBD1|TRBJ1-1
CATQITGEPEAFF
TGTGCCACCCAAATTACAGGGGAACCTGAAGCTTTCTTT
>-|TRBV6-1|-|TRBJ2-4
CASSEALGSMAKNIQYF
TGTGCCAGCAGTGAAGCGTTGGGCAGTATGGCCAAAAACATTCAGTACTTC
>-|TRBV7-9|-|TRBJ1-3
CASSPQGGLGTIYF
TGTGCCAGCAGCCCACAGGGAGGCTTGGGCACCATATATTTT
>-|TRBV12-5|TRBD1|TRBJ2-2
CASGLWTGANTGELFF
TGTGCTAGTGGTTTGTGGACAGGGGCGAACACCGGGGAGCTGTTTTTT
>-|TRBV5-1|-|TRBJ2-2
CASSLAYLGELFF
TGCGCCAGCAGCTTGGCATACTTGGGGGAGCTGTTTTTT
>-|TRBV5-8|TRBD1|TRBJ2-7
CASSLWTGSVDEQYF
TGTGCCAGCAGCTTATGGACAGGGTCTGTCGACGAGCAGTACTTC
>-|TRBV30|TRBD2|TRBJ2-3
CALTSGSHTDTQYF
TGTGCCCTAACTAGCGGGAGTCACACAGATACGCAGTATTTT
>-|TRBV7-9|-|TRBJ1-2
CASSFNDRHGYTF
TGTGCCAGCAGCTTCAACGACAGACATGGCTACACCTTC
>-|TRBV30|-|TRBJ1-1
CAWRILNTEAFF
TGTGCCTGGAGAATCTTGAACACTGAAGCTTTCTTT
>-|TRBV7-7|-|TRBJ1-4
CASSILDGGNNEKLFF
TGTGCCAGCAGCATCTTGGACGGAGGTAATAATGAAAAACTGTTTTTT
>-|TRBV30|-|TRBJ1-5
CAWSVGSSSWPQHF
TGTGCCTGGAGTGTGGGCAGCTCAAGTTGGCCCCAGCATTTT
>-|TRBV5-6|-|TRBJ1-3
CASSLIGQISGNTIYF
TGTGCCAGCAGCTTGATAGGACAGATATCTGGAAACACCATATATTTT
>-|TRBV7-9|-|TRBJ2-1
CASSAPGLPNEQFF
TGTGCCAGCAGCGCCCCGGGACTCCCAAATGAGCAGTTCTTC
>-|TRBV24-1|-|TRBJ2-3
CATSVGGVGTDTQYF
TGTGCCACCAGTGTCGGGGGAGTGGGGACAGATACGCAGTATTTT
>-|TRBV2|-|TRBJ1-4
CASKTGMGGGEKLFF
TGTGCCAGCAAAACAGGGATGGGAGGGGGTGAAAAACTGTTTTTT
>-|TRBV28|TRBD2|TRBJ2-7
CASSSAGGPNEQYF
TGTGCCAGCAGTTCTGCGGGGGGGCCAAACGAGCAGTACTTC
>-|TRBV11-3|TRBD1|TRBJ1-3
CASSPGTGDGNTIYF
TGTGCCAGCAGCCCGGGGACAGGGGATGGAAACACCATATATTTT